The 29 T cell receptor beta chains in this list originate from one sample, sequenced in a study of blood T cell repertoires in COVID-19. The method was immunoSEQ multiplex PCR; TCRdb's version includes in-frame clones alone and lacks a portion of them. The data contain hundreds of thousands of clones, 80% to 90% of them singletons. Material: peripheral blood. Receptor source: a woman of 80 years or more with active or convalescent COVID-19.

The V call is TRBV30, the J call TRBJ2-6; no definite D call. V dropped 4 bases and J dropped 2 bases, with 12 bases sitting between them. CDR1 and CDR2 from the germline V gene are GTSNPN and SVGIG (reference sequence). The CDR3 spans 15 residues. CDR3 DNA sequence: TGTGCCTGGAACTACAAGTGGCCTGGGGCCAACGTCCTGACTTTC. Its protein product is CAWNYKWPGANVLTF.

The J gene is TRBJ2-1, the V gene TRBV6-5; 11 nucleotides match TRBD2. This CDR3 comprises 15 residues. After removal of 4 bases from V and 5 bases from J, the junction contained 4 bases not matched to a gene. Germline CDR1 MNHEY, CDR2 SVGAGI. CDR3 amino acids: CASSSLAGGNNEQFF. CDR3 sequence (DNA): TGTGCCAGCAGTTCGCTAGCGGGGGGTAACAATGAGCAGTTCTTC.

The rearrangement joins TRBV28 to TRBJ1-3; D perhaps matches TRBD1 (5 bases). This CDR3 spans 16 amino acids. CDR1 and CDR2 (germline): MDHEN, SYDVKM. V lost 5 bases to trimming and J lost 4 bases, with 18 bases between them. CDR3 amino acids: CASSQTGTDGGNTIYF. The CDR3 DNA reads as TGTGCCAGCAGTCAAACCGGGACTGACGGGGGAAACACCATATATTTT.

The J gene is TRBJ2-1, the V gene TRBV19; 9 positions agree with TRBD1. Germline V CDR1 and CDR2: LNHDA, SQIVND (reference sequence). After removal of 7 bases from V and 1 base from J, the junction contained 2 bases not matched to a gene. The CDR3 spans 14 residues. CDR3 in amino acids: CASKQGASYNEQFF. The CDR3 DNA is TGTGCCAGTAAACAGGGGGCATCCTACAATGAGCAGTTCTTC.

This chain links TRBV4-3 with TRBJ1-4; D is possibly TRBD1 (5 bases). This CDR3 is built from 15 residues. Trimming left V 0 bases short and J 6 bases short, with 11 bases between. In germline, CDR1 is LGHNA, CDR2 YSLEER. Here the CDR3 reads CASSQDRQPYEKLFF. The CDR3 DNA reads TGCGCCAGCAGCCAAGATCGACAGCCCTATGAAAAACTGTTTTTT.

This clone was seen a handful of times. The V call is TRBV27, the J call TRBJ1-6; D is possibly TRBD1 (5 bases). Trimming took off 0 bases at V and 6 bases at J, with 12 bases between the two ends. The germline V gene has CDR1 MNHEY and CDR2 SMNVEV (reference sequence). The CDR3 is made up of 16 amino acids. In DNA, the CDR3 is TGTGCCAGCAGTTTATCGGCTCAGGGTACTAATTCACCCCTCCACTTT. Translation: CASSLSAQGTNSPLHF.

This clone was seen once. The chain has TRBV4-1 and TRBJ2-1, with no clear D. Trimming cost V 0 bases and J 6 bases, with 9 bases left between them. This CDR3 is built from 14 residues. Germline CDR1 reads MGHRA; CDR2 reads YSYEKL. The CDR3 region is CASSQDLSRNEQFF. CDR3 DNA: TGCGCCAGCAGCCAAGATTTGTCCCGCAATGAGCAGTTCTTC.

DNA for the CDR3: TGCGCCAGCAGCTTGAGAGGACAGGGCAGCACAGATACGCAGTATTTT. Its translation: CASSLRGQGSTDTQYF. V is TRBV5-1 and J is TRBJ2-3; 8 positions agree with TRBD1. The CDR3 contains 16 residues. V lost 1 base and J lost 0; bases outside the gene matches: 4. Germline CDR1 SGHRS, CDR2 YFSETQ.

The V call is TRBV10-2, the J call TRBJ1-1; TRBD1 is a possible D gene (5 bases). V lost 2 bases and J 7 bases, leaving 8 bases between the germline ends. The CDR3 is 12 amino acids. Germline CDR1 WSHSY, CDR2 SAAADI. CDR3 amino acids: CASSELQGEAFF. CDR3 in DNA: TGCGCCAGCAGTGAGCTGCAGGGTGAAGCTTTCTTT.

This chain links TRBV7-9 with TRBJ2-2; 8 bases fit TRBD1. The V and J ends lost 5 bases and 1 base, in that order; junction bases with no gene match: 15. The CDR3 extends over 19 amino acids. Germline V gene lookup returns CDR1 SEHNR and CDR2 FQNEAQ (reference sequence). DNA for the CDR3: TGTGCCAGCAGCAAACGACAGGGGTCGATGACCCAGAACACCGGGGAGCTGTTTTTT. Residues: CASSKRQGSMTQNTGELFF.

CDR3 bases: TGCGCCAGCAGCTGGGGACAGCCCTCTGGAAACACCATATATTTT. This translates into CASSWGQPSGNTIYF. J is TRBJ1-3 and V is TRBV5-1, with 7 nucleotides matching TRBD1. Germline-derived CDR1 and CDR2 are SGHRS and YFSETQ. V shed 3 bases, J shed 0 bases, and the junction held 3 bases outside the gene matches. This CDR3 is built from 15 residues.

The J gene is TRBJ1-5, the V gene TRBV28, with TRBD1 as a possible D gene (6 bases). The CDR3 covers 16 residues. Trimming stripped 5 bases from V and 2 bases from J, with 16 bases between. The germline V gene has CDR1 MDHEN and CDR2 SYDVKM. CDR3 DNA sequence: TGTGCCAGCAGTCCCCAGGGGCGCAGGGGCAATCAGCCCCAGCATTTT. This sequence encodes CASSPQGRRGNQPQHF.

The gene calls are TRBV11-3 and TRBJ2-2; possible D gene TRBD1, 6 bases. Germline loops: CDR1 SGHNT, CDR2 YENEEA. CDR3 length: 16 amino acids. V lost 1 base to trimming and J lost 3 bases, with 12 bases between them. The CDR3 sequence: CASSLGQVWDTGELFF. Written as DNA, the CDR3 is TGTGCCAGCAGCTTAGGACAGGTTTGGGACACCGGGGAGCTGTTTTTT.

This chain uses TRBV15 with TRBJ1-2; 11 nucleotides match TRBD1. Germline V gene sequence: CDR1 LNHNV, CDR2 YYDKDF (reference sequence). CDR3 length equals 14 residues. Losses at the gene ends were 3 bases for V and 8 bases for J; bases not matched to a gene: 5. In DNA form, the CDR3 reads TGTGCCACCAGCAGGGACAGGGGGCGCGGAGGCTACACCTTC. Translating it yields CATSRDRGRGGYTF.

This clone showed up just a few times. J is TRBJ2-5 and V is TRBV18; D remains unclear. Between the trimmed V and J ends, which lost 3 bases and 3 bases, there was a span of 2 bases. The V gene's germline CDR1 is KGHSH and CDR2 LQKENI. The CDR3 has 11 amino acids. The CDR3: CASSPKETQYF. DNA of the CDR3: TGTGCCAGCTCACCTAAAGAGACCCAGTACTTC. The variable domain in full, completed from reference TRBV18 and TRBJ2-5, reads NAGVMQNPRHLVRRRGQEARLRCSPMKGHSHVYWYRQLPEEGLKFMVYLQKENIIDESGMPKERFSAEFPKEGPSILRIQQVVRGDSAAYFCASSPKETQYFGPGTRLLVL.

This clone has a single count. In nucleotides, the CDR3 is TGTGCCAGCAGCCCCCGGAACAGGGAGCAGTTCTTC. Protein: CASSPRNREQFF. V usage is TRBV7-2 and J usage is TRBJ2-1; a weak D match, TRBD1 (5 bases). The V end lost 5 bases, the J end lost 10 bases, and 12 bases lay between the germline ends. The CDR3 runs to 12 residues. Germline-derived CDR1 and CDR2 are SGHTA and FQGNSA.

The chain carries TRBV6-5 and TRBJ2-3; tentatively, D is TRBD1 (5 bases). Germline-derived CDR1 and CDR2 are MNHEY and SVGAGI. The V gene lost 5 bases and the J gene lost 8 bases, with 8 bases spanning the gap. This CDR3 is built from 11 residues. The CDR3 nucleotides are TGTGCCAGCAGTCTTCAGGGTACGCAGTATTTT. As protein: CASSLQGTQYF.

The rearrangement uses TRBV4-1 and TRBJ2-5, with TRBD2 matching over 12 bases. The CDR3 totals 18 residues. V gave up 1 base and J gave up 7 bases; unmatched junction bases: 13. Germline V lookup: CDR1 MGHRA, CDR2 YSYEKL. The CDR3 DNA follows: TGCGCCAGCAGCCAAGGGAACCTACTAGCGGGGGGACGATGGACCCAGTACTTC. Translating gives CASSQGNLLAGGRWTQYF.

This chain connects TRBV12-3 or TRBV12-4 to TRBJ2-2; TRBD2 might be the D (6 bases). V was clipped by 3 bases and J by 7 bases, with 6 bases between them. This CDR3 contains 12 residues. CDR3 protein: CASSLGGGELFF. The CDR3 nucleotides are TGTGCCAGCAGTTTGGGAGGCGGGGAGCTGTTTTTT.

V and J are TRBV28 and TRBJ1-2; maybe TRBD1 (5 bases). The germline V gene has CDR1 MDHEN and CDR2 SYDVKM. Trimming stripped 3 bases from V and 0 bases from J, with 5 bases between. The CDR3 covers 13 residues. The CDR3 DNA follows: TGTGCCAGCAGTTTGACAGCTAACTATGGCTACACCTTC. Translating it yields CASSLTANYGYTF.

CDR3 sequence (DNA): TGTGCCAGCAGTTACTCGACTTTGGCCACTGAAGCTTTCTTT. Protein sequence: CASSYSTLATEAFF. The V gene is TRBV6-6, the J gene TRBJ1-1; D is ambiguous. This CDR3 comprises 14 residues. Looked up from germline, CDR1 is MNHNY and CDR2 is SVGAGI (reference sequence). V lost 0 bases and J 4 bases, leaving 9 bases between the germline ends.

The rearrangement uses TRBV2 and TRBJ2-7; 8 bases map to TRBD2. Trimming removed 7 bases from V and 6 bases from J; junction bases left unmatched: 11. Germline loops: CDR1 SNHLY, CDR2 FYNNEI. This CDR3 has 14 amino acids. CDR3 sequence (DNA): TGTGCCAGCACTAGGGAACTAGCGGCCTCCGAGCAGTACTTC. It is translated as CASTRELAASEQYF.

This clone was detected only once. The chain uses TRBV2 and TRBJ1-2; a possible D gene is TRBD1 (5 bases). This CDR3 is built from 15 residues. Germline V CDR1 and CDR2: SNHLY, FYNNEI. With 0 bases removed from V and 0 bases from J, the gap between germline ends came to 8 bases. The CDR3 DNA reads TGTGCCAGCAGTGAAGCCGTAGGGGCTAACTATGGCTACACCTTC. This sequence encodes CASSEAVGANYGYTF.

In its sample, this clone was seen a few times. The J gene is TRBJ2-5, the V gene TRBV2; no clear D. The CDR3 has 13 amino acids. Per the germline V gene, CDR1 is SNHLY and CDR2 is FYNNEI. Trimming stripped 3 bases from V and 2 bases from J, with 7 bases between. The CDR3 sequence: CASSEWAQETQYF. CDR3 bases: TGTGCCAGCAGTGAGTGGGCACAAGAGACCCAGTACTTC.

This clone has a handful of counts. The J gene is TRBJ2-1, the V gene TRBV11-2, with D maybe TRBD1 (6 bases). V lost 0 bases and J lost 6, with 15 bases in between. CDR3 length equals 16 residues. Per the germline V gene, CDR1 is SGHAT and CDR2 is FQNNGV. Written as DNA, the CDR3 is TGTGCCAGCAGCTTAGAGGGCAGGGGCGAGGGCAATGAGCAGTTCTTC. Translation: CASSLEGRGEGNEQFF.

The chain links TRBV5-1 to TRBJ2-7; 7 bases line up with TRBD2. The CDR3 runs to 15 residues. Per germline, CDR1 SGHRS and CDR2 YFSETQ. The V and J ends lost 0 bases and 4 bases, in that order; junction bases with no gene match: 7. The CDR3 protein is CASSLVPGTTYEQYF. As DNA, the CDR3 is TGCGCCAGCAGCTTGGTTCCAGGGACTACGTACGAGCAGTACTTC.

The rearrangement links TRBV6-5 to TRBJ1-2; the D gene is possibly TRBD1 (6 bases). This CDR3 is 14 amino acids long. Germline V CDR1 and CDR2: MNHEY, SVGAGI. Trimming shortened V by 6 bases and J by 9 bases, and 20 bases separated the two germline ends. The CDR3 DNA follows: TGTGCCAGCAGCCGAGGACAGCTCTCGTTCCGCTACACCTTC. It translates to CASSRGQLSFRYTF.

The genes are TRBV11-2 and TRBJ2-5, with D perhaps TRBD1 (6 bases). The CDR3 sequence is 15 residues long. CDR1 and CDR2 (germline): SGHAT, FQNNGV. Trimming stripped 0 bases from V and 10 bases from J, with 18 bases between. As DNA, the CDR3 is TGTGCCAGCAGCTTAGATCGCACAGGGAAATTGGGCCAGTACTTC. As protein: CASSLDRTGKLGQYF.

DNA for the CDR3: TGTGCCACCAGTGACTCCACCCGGGGGGGGAATGAGCAGTTCTTC. It encodes CATSDSTRGGNEQFF. V is TRBV24-1 and J is TRBJ2-1; 8 bases line up with TRBD2. Germline CDR1 KGHDR, CDR2 SFDVKD. The ends lost 4 bases at V and 7 bases at J; junction bases unmatched: 8. The CDR3 runs to 15 residues.